This T cell receptor (beta chain) came from a study of beta chain features in type 1 diabetes. Overall study findings and caveats: Moderate but significant shortening of TCRB CDR3s was recorded in all four CD4+ subsets from Type 1 diabetes patients.

Of the isolated RNA, all was reverse transcribed, and so the sequenced material was expressed TCRB transcripts. Clones were sequenced by immunoSEQ multiplex PCR, and TCRdb holds only the in-frame ones, with some missing. This sample has about 180,000 clones; approximately 8.1% occur once, and the top ten carry 0.5% to 0.55%. A word on this clone: Its antigen is still unknown.

The clonotype originates from a man aged 18-30 years with type 1 diabetes. Sequenced input: central memory CD4+ T cells from blood.

The CDR3 loop is CASSIRQYGYTF. As DNA, the CDR3 is TGTGCCAGTAGTATTCGACAGTATGGCTACACCTTC. J is TRBJ1-2 and V is TRBV19, with a weak D call TRBD1 (5 bases). Trimming cost V 3 bases and J 5 bases, with 7 bases left between them. This CDR3 is 12 amino acids long. Per germline, CDR1 LNHDA and CDR2 SQIVND (reference sequence).